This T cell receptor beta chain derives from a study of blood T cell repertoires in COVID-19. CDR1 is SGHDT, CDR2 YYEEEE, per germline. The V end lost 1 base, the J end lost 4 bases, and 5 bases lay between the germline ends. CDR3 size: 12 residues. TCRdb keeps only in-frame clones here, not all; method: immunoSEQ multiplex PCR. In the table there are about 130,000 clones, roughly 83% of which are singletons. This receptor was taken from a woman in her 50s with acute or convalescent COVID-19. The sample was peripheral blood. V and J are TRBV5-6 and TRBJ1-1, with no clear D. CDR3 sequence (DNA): TGTGCCAGCAGCTTGACGGGCACTGAAGCTTTCTTT. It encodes CASSLTGTEAFF.